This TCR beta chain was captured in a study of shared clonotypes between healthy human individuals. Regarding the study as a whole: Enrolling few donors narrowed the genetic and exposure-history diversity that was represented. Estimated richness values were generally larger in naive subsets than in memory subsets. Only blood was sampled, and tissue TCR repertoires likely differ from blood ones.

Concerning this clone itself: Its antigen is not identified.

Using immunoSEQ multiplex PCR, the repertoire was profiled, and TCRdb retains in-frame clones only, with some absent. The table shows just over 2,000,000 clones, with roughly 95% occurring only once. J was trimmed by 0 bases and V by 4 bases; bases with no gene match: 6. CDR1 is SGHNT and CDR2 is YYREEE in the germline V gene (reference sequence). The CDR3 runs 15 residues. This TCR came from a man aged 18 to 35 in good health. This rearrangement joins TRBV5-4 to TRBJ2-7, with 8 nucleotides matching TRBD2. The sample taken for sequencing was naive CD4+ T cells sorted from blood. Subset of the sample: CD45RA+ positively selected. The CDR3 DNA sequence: TGTGCCAGCAGCCGGGAGGGGGACTTCTCCTACGAGCAGTACTTC. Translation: CASSREGDFSYEQYF.